This T cell receptor (beta chain) was retrieved from a study of beta chain features in type 1 diabetes. This clone has more than one count but fewer than ten. cDNA synthesis used the whole RNA isolate, giving expressed TCRB sequences. Clones were sequenced by immunoSEQ multiplex PCR, and TCRdb holds only the in-frame ones, with some missing. The table shows 200,000 to 250,000 clones, with 25% to 30% occurring only once. Germline lookup yields CDR1 KGHSH and CDR2 LQKENI. J was trimmed by 4 bases and V by 3 bases; bases with no gene match: 7. There are 16 residues in the CDR3. Sequences were obtained from central memory CD4+ T cells from blood. The chain is built from TRBV18 and TRBJ2-1, with 9 bases that match TRBD2. The receptor comes from a young man in good health. The CDR3 DNA is TGTGCCAGCTCACCGTTAGCGGGAGCGGTATACAATGAGCAGTTCTTC. Translation: CASSPLAGAVYNEQFF.